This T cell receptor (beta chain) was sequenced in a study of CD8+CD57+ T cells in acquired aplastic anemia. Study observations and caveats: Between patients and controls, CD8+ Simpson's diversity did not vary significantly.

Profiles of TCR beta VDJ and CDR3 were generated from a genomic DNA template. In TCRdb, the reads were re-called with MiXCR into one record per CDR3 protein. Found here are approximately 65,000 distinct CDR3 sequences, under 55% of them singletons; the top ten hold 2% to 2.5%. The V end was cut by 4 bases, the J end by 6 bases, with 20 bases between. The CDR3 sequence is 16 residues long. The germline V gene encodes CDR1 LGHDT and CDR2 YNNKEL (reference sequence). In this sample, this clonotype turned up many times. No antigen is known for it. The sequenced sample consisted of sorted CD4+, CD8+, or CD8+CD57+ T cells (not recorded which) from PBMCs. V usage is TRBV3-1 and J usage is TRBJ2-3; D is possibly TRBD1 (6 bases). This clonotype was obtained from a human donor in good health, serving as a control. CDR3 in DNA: TGTGCCAGCAGCCGCCTAAGGGGGTCCACCTCTGATACGCAGTATTTT. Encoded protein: CASSRLRGSTSDTQYF.